This T cell receptor (beta chain) was sequenced during a study of early T cells in non-severe SARS-CoV-2 infection (dated by TCRdb to the early 2020s). Broadly, across the study: Because TCR sequencing was done on bulk RNA from unsorted whole blood, the alpha and beta chains could not be paired.

This was a case-control study nested in a cohort of healthcare workers in London, UK, who had nasopharyngeal swab PCR tests and blood samples taken every week. Between 23 and 31 March 2020, the week of the UK lockdown, healthcare workers were enrolled and then followed up weekly for as long as 16 weeks. This clonotype was observed a few times. It has no known antigen specificity. Base quality data are lacking; no much larger clone is found one base away. The library was built by means of 5' RACE. The instrument given in TCRdb is NextSeq 500. To correct for sequencing error and PCR bias, the TCR library protocol tagged individual cDNA molecules with unique molecular identifiers. Both TCR alpha and beta chains were sequenced, and tight co-correlation was observed between alpha and beta sequence abundances in each sample. For the original study's pipeline: Decombinator V4 was used to perform V gene, J gene and CDR3 annotation of TCR sequences. Expanded TCRs were defined as changing significantly between any two time points under a Poisson model with p below 0.0001. TCR abundances were normalised to the total number of TCRs sequenced in each sample and reported as counts per million. MAIT TCRs were defined by TRAV1-2 paired with TRAJ12, TRAJ20 or TRAJ33, and iNKT TCRs by TRAV10 paired with TRAJ18. VDJdb, accessed on 1 November 2021, was searched for TCRs annotated for CMV, EBV and SARS-CoV-2, and TCRs annotated for more than one antigen were excluded. TCRdb trimmed the raw reads at Q25, called clones with MiXCR and kept productive beta chains. Entries are consolidated by CDR3 protein sequence, retaining the most common genes and DNA. The V and J calls reflect TCRdb's pipeline rather than the authors' work. The sample has about 99,000 distinct CDR3 sequences on record, 16% of them singletons. The ten largest make up 1.3% of the sample.

Reading the germline V gene (reference sequence) gives CDR1 MNHEY and CDR2 SMNVEV. At the junction V is shortened by 4 bases and J by 10 bases, with 13 bases in between. From the cysteine up to the phenylalanine, the CDR3 has a length of 12 residues. The DNA shown is the 36-base CDR3, in frame from base 1. Overall study outcomes, separate from this receptor: VDJdb matching was skewed toward anti-spike CD8 responses, so virus-specific expansions were likely underestimated and private and CD4 specificities were missed.

The sequence was collected from an adult who was a healthcare worker with PCR-confirmed SARS-CoV-2 infection or an uninfected control (not recorded which). The sequence joins TRBV27 to TRBJ1-1; the best D guess is TRBD1, with 5 bases matching. The sequenced material came from whole blood. In nucleotides, the sequence is TGTGCCAGCAGTTCTGGGTTCGGGGCAGCTTTCTTT. It codes for CASSSGFGAAFF.